A single sample is the source of the 10 T cell receptor beta chains below, sequenced in a study of metastatic and nonmetastatic thyroid tumors (dated by TCRdb to between 2020 and 2021). No patient had received any treatment before thyroid surgery. The library was generated by PCR. The run used an Illumina HiSeq 4000. TCRdb ran its own pipeline on the public reads, namely fastp trimming at Q25 and MiXCR clone calling, and kept in-frame beta chains. The sample table contains about 33,000 clones; only one count was recorded for 17% of them. The ten largest clones capture over 4% of the sample. Sequences were obtained from blood. These receptors originate from a female donor with papillary thyroid cancer or a benign thyroid nodule (not recorded which). Some clones in this sample may be carry-over from other donors' samples.

This clone showed up just once. This may be a read error, as it is one base from a much larger clone. The chain employs TRBV7-2 and TRBJ1-4; D remains unclear. The CDR3 runs 16 residues. CDR1 and CDR2 (germline): SGHTA, FQGNSA. CDR3 in amino acids: CASSPLGRTLGGKLLF. Here the CDR3 DNA reads TGTGCCAGCAGCCCTCTTGGTCGAACCCTAGGCGGAAAACTGCTTTTT.

This clone was observed at least ten times. The chain has TRBV2 and TRBJ2-7; no reliable D call. The V end lost 6 bases, the J end lost 3 bases, and 12 bases lay between the germline ends. This CDR3 has 13 amino acids. Germline V lookup: CDR1 SNHLY, CDR2 FYNNEI. CDR3 in amino acids: CASSPEWGYEQYF. CDR3 DNA sequence: TGTGCCAGCAGCCCAGAATGGGGCTACGAGCAGTACTTC. The whole variable domain, filled in from reference TRBV2 and TRBJ2-7, reads EPEVTQTPSHQVTQMGQEVILRCVPISNHLYFYWYRQILGQKVEFLVSFYNNEISEKSEIFDDQFSVERPDGSNFTLKIRSTKLEDSAMYFCASSPEWGYEQYFGPGTRLTVT.

This clone was seen ten or more times. The rearrangement uses TRBV6-6 and TRBJ1-4, with D perhaps matching TRBD1 (5 bases). Trimming left V 0 bases short and J 2 bases short, with 10 bases between. The CDR3 covers 16 residues. Germline CDR1 is MNHNY and CDR2 is SVGAGI (reference sequence). As DNA, the CDR3 is TGTGCCAGCAGTTACTCGCGGGACCCCACTAATGAAAAACTGTTTTTT. It translates to CASSYSRDPTNEKLFF.

This clone was recorded many times. The chain uses TRBV12-3 or TRBV12-4 and TRBJ2-3; D might be TRBD2 (6 bases). V was clipped by 3 bases and J by 1 base, with 8 bases between them. The CDR3 extends over 14 amino acids. The CDR3 DNA reads TGTGCCAGCAGTTTCCAGCGGGGCACAGATACGCAGTATTTT. Protein sequence: CASSFQRGTDTQYF.

This clone has at least ten counts. The chain joins TRBV5-1 to TRBJ1-2, with 9 bases lining up with TRBD1. This CDR3 comprises 15 residues. Trimming cost V 7 bases and J 3 bases; bases outside gene matches: 10. The germline V gene encodes CDR1 SGHRS and CDR2 YFSETQ. In nucleotides, the CDR3 is TGCGCCAGCCGGACGACAGGGGGGGCGGACTATGGCTACACCTTC. Translated: CASRTTGGADYGYTF.

At least ten counts were recorded for this clone. The CDR3 loop is CASSLGGGSTDTQYF. CDR3 nucleotide sequence: TGTGCCAGCAGCCTGGGCGGGGGTAGCACAGATACGCAGTATTTT. This chain uses TRBV14 with TRBJ2-3; 7 positions match TRBD2. Trimming cost V 4 bases and J 0 bases; bases outside gene matches: 4. This CDR3 contains 15 residues. Looked up from germline, CDR1 is SGHDN and CDR2 is FVKESK.

In this sample, this clone turned up many times. The CDR3 DNA sequence: TGTGCCAGCGGGACAGGGGAAGGACTGAATGAAAAACTGTTTTTT. The encoded protein is CASGTGEGLNEKLFF. The chain joins TRBV10-3 to TRBJ1-4; 10 positions match TRBD1. The J segment lost 5 bases and the V segment lost 10 bases, leaving 10 bases of the junction unmatched. Germline V lookup: CDR1 ENHRY, CDR2 SYGVKD. The CDR3 totals 15 residues.

This clone was detected ten times or more. In nucleotides, the CDR3 is TGTGCCAGCAGTTTTTCTCCCGGGGAACTAGCGGGGGGGGGAGGGTTCTTC. Translating it yields CASSFSPGELAGGGGFF. This chain connects TRBV27 to TRBJ2-1, with TRBD2 identical over 13 bases. Germline loops: CDR1 MNHEY, CDR2 SMNVEV (reference sequence). The V gene end was trimmed by 3 bases and the J gene end by 15 bases; junction bases not matched to a gene: 17. The CDR3 runs 17 residues.

The table lists this clone with many counts. The V call is TRBV5-5, the J call TRBJ1-1, with 8 bases aligning to TRBD1. Germline values: CDR1 SGHKS, CDR2 YYEKEE (reference sequence). The CDR3 is 16 residues long. The V gene end was trimmed by 4 bases and the J gene end by 0 bases; junction bases not matched to a gene: 8. The DNA of the CDR3 is TGTGCCAGCAGCCGAACCGGGACAGGACTGAACACTGAAGCTTTCTTT. This sequence encodes CASSRTGTGLNTEAFF.

This clone has ten or more counts. The V call is TRBV6-1, the J call TRBJ1-2; D remains ambiguous. Trimming pared 3 bases from V and 4 bases from J, leaving 3 bases between. Germline CDR1 MNHNS, CDR2 SASEGT. The CDR3 loop spans 11 amino acids. Written as DNA, the CDR3 is TGTGCCAGCAGTGACAGCTATGGCTACACCTTC. This codes for CASSDSYGYTF.